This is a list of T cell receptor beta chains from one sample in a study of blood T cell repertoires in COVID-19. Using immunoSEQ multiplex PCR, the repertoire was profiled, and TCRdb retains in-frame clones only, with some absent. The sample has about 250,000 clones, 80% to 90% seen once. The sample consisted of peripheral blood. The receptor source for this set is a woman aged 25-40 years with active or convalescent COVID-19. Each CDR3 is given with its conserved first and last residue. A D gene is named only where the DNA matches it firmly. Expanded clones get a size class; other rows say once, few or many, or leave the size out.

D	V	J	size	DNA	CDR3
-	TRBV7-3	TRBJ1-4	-	TGTGCCAGCAGCTCCAGACAGGCCCGTGCAACTAATGAAAAACTGTTTTTT	CASSSRQARATNEKLFF
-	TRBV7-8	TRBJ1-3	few	TGTGCCAGCAGCTTAGACCTAGGGGGTCTGGGAAACACCATATATTTT	CASSLDLGGLGNTIYF
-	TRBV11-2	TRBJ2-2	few	TGTGCCAGCAGCCCCTCCTCGGACTTCCGGAACACCGGGGAGCTGTTTTTT	CASSPSSDFRNTGELFF
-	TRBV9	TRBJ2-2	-	TGTGCCAGCAGCCCGGGGATTAACACCGGGGAGCTGTTTTTT	CASSPGINTGELFF
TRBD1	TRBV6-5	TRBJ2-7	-	TGTGCCAGCAGTCCGGCCAAGACAGGGTGGACGGAGCAGTACTTC	CASSPAKTGWTEQYF
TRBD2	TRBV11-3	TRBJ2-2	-	TGTGCCAGCAGCTTAGCTGCGGGGGGGACCGGGGAGCTGTTTTTT	CASSLAAGGTGELFF
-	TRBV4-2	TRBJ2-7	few	TGTGCCAGCAGCCGCAAAACCGGGTCGGGAGATGACGAGCAGTACTTC	CASSRKTGSGDDEQYF
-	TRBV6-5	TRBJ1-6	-	TGTGCCAGCAGCCCGGGACAACCTAAGTCCCCCCTCCACTTT	CASSPGQPKSPLHF
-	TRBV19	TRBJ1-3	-	TGTGCCAGTAGCGCTACAGGCTCTGGAAACACCATATATTTT	CASSATGSGNTIYF
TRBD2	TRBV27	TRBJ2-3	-	TGTGCCAGCAGTTTAGGTCAGCGGGGGGGCGGAACAGATACGCAGTATTTT	CASSLGQRGGGTDTQYF
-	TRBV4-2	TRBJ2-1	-	TGTGCCAGCAGCCAAGACGCAGGGTTCAATGAGCAGTTCTTC	CASSQDAGFNEQFF
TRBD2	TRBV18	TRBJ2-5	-	TGTGCCAGCTCACCCCCAGCGGGGGACGAAGAGACCCAGTACTTC	CASSPPAGDEETQYF
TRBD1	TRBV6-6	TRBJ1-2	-	TGTGCCAGCAGTGTACAGGGGTACTATGGCTACACCTTC	CASSVQGYYGYTF
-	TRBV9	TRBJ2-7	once	TGTGCCAGCAGCGCAGACAGGTTTTCCTACGAGCAGTACTTC	CASSADRFSYEQYF
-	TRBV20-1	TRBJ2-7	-	TGCAGTGCTCGTGTAAGCCCAAGCTCCTACGAGCAGTACTTC	CSARVSPSSYEQYF
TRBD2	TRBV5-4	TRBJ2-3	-	TGTGCCAGCACCGGGGGGGGGCTTATCCCCACAGATACGCAGTATTTT	CASTGGGLIPTDTQYF
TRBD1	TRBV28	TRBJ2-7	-	TGTGCCAGCAGTACACCGACAGGGGGAGGAGAGCAGTACTTC	CASSTPTGGGEQYF
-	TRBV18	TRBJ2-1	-	TGTGCCAGCTCATTGGGGGCCCGGTATAATGAGCAGTTCTTC	CASSLGARYNEQFF
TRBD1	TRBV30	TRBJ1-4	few	TGTGCCTGGAGTGTCTCAGGGGGCGGTGAAAAACTGTTTTTT	CAWSVSGGGEKLFF
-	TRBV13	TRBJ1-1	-	TGTGCCAGCAGCTCACGGATAGGGGAGGGCGGCACTGAAGCTTTCTTT	CASSSRIGEGGTEAFF
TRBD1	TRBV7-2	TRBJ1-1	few	TGTGCCAGCAGTTACAGGGGGAACACTGAAGCTTTCTTT	CASSYRGNTEAFF
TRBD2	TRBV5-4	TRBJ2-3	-	TGTGCCAGCAGCCTAGCGGGGGCTAGCACAGATACGCAGTATTTT	CASSLAGASTDTQYF
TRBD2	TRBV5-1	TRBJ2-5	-	TGCGCCAGCAGCTTGGCAGGCGGGGGGCAAGAGACCCAGTACTTC	CASSLAGGGQETQYF
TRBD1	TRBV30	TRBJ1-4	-	TGTGCCTGGAGCTTGACAGGGCAGAATGAAAAACTGTTTTTT	CAWSLTGQNEKLFF
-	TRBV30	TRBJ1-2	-	TGTGCCTGGGGGAAGAACAGGGGCTACACCTTC	CAWGKNRGYTF
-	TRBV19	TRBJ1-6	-	TGTGCCAGTAGTATAGGAGCAGGGAACAATTCACCCCTCCACTTT	CASSIGAGNNSPLHF
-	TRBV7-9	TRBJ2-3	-	TGTGCCAGCAGCACCGGGACAGATACGCAGTATTTT	CASSTGTDTQYF
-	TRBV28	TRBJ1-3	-	TGTGCCAGCAGTTTATCCAGATTAAGCTCTGGAAACACCATATATTTT	CASSLSRLSSGNTIYF
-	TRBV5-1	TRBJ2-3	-	TGCGCCAGCAGCTTGGAGCAGGAGGCAGATACGCAGTATTTT	CASSLEQEADTQYF
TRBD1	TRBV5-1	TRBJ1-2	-	TGCGCCAGCAGCCCCAAAACAGGGGTTAAAGACTACACCTTC	CASSPKTGVKDYTF
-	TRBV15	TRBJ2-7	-	TGTGCCACAACGGCGGGCCAAGGGCTATACGAGCAGTACTTC	CATTAGQGLYEQYF
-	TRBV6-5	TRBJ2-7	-	TGTGCCAGCAGCGTCGAAGTGAGCTCCTACGAGCAGTACTTC	CASSVEVSSYEQYF
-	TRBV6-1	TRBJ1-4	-	TGTGCCAGCAGTGACCCGCAGGGGTATGAAAAACTGTTTTTT	CASSDPQGYEKLFF
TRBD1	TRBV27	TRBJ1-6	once	TGTGCCAGCAGCTATGACAGGGGGCGTTCACCCCTCCACTTT	CASSYDRGRSPLHF
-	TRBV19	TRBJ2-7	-	TGTGCCAGTAGTATAGGAGGTAGCCGGCGTGACGAGCAGTACTTC	CASSIGGSRRDEQYF
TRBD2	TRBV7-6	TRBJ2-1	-	TGTGCCAGCAGCTCACTCGGGGGGGGGCCTTACAATGAGCAGTTCTTC	CASSSLGGGPYNEQFF
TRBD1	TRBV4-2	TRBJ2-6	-	TGTGCCAGCAGCCCTACGGCCAGGACAGGGGGTGTGGCTGGGGCCAACGTCCTGACTTTC	CASSPTARTGGVAGANVLTF
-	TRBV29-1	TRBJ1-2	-	TGCAGCGGCGGGTCGGGTTATGGCTACACCTTC	CSGGSGYGYTF
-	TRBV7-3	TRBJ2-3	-	TGTGCCACCTCGGAGGGGCGCGCAGATACGCAGTATTTT	CATSEGRADTQYF
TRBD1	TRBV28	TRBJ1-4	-	TGTGCCAGCACTCCGGTGGGGACAGTCGAAAAACTGTTTTTT	CASTPVGTVEKLFF
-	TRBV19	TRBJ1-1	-	TGTGCCAGTAGTCCCCGGGCAGGGGCAGACACTGAAGCTTTCTTT	CASSPRAGADTEAFF
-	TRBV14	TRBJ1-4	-	TGTGCCAGCAGCCAAGAGCGGGGGCGGACTAATGAAAAACTGTTTTTT	CASSQERGRTNEKLFF
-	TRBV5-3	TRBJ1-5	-	TGTGCCAGAAACTGCCGGCGGAGCAATCAGCCCCAGCATTTT	CARNCRRSNQPQHF
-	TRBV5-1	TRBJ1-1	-	TGCGCCAGCAGCTTCGGAGGGGCCACTGAAGCTTTCTTT	CASSFGGATEAFF
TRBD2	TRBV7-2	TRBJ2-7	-	TGTGCCAGCAGCTTACTAGCGGGGGGTGGGGAGCAGTACTTC	CASSLLAGGGEQYF
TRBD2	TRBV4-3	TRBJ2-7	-	TGCGCCAGCAGCCTAAACACGGCTAGCGGGGATTACGAGCAGTACTTC	CASSLNTASGDYEQYF
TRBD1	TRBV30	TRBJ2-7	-	TGTGCCTGGAGTGTATACGGACAGGGAGTTTACGAGCAGTACTTC	CAWSVYGQGVYEQYF
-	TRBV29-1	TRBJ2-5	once	TGCAGCGTTCGACAGGATCAAGAGACCCAGTACTTC	CSVRQDQETQYF
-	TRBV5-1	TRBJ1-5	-	TGCGCCAGCAGGGAGGGAGGGAATAGCAATCAGCCCCAGCATTTT	CASREGGNSNQPQHF
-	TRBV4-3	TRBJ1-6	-	TGCGCCAGCAGCCGCGGGAGCTCCTATAATTCACCCCTCCACTTT	CASSRGSSYNSPLHF